One and the same sample provided the 27 T cell receptor beta chains below, sequenced in a study of cytomegalovirus exposure and HLA in healthy donors. A multiplex PCR was run with 60 Vbeta primers and 13 Jbeta primers. TCRdb keeps only in-frame clones here, not all; method: immunoSEQ multiplex PCR. The table records some 120,000 clones, more than 80% of them present only once. Source material: PBMCs. All receptors derive from a young woman in good health and CMV-seropositive.

This clone was recorded once. The chain recombines TRBV5-1 with TRBJ1-2; D unresolved. Germline CDR1 is SGHRS and CDR2 is YFSETQ. The CDR3 totals 13 residues. The germline V and J ends were trimmed by 5 bases and 3 bases, with 11 bases remaining between them. CDR3 DNA sequence: TGCGCCAGCAGACCAGACATGGACTATGGCTACACCTTC. The encoded protein is CASRPDMDYGYTF.

This chain joins TRBV6-5 and TRBJ2-5; 14 positions match TRBD2. With the DNA end fitting TRBJ2-7 better, the J assignment may be wrong. This CDR3 is built from 15 residues. Germline V gives CDR1 MNHEY, CDR2 SVGAGI. The CDR3 bases are TGTGCCAGCAGCCGACTAGCGGGAGGGCCGTACGAGCAGTACTTC. It is translated as CASSRLAGGPYEQYF.

The chain carries TRBV9 and TRBJ1-2; D may be TRBD1 (6 bases). V was shortened by 6 bases and J by 3 bases, with 15 bases between the two germline ends. Germline CDR1 reads SGDLS; CDR2 reads YYNGEE. CDR3 length equals 14 residues. The CDR3 sequence is CASNPLDSYYGYTF. CDR3 nucleotide sequence: TGTGCCAGCAACCCACTGGACAGTTACTATGGCTACACCTTC.

The chain has TRBV19 and TRBJ2-3, with 9 nucleotides matching TRBD2. The V gene's germline CDR1 is LNHDA and CDR2 SQIVND (reference sequence). The CDR3 runs 15 residues. The V segment lost 2 bases and the J segment 5 bases; nucleotides outside the gene matches: 5. CDR3 in amino acids: CASSILAGGGDTQYF. The CDR3 nucleotides are TGTGCCAGTAGTATACTTGCGGGAGGGGGAGATACGCAGTATTTT.

This clone was detected only once. The CDR3: CASSEGGSRNEKLFF. In DNA form, the CDR3 reads TGTGCCAGCAGTGAAGGAGGTAGTAGGAATGAAAAACTGTTTTTT. V usage is TRBV6-1 and J usage is TRBJ1-4, with no clear D. Between the trimmed V and J ends, which lost 1 base and 5 bases, there was a span of 11 bases. CDR3 length: 15 amino acids. Germline-derived CDR1 and CDR2 are MNHNS and SASEGT.

The rearrangement links TRBV9 to TRBJ1-1; weak D call: TRBD1 (5 bases). The V end lost 1 base, the J end lost 4 bases, and 14 bases lay between the germline ends. Germline V gene sequence: CDR1 SGDLS, CDR2 YYNGEE. This CDR3 is built from 15 residues. DNA of the CDR3: TGTGCCAGCAGCGTATTTTATGGGGGAGGCACTGAAGCTTTCTTT. It codes for CASSVFYGGGTEAFF.

This clone was counted between two and nine times. The V gene is TRBV28, the J gene TRBJ1-4, with a possible D match to TRBD1 (6 bases). The ends were cut back, 2 bases at V and 5 bases at J, with 9 bases in the middle. CDR3 length: 14 residues. Germline CDR1 and CDR2: MDHEN and SYDVKM. CDR3 sequence reads: CASSLPGQNEKLFF. CDR3 in DNA: TGTGCCAGCAGTTTACCCGGACAGAATGAAAAACTGTTTTTT.

V gene TRBV10-3 combines with J gene TRBJ2-7, with TRBD1 matching over 8 bases. The CDR3 consists of 16 residues. Germline V gene data show CDR1 as ENHRY and CDR2 as SYGVKD. After removal of 3 bases from V and 0 bases from J, the junction contained 7 bases not matched to a gene. The DNA for the CDR3 is TGTGCCATCAGTGAAGGGGACAGGACAGTCTCCTACGAGCAGTACTTC. Amino acid sequence: CAISEGDRTVSYEQYF.

The chain links TRBV4-1 to TRBJ2-7; 9 bases align to TRBD1. V trimming: 3 bases; J trimming: 5 bases; junction bases outside the gene matches: 8. The germline V gene has CDR1 MGHRA and CDR2 YSYEKL. CDR3 length equals 15 residues. CDR3 sequence: CASSHVGTGIHEQYF. CDR3 DNA: TGCGCCAGCAGCCACGTCGGGACAGGGATCCACGAGCAGTACTTC.

The chain links TRBV28 to TRBJ1-5; a weak D match, TRBD1 (5 bases). This CDR3 has 15 residues. Trimming left V 5 bases short and J 7 bases short, with 18 bases between. Looked up from germline, CDR1 is MDHEN and CDR2 is SYDVKM. Here the CDR3 reads CASSNIGGAGQPQHF. The CDR3 bases are TGTGCCAGCAGTAACATTGGTGGGGCAGGACAGCCCCAGCATTTT.

This chain connects TRBV6-5 to TRBJ2-3; 13 bases map to TRBD2. The junction had 2 bases not matched to a gene; V was cut back by 0 bases and J by 5 bases. CDR1 and CDR2 (germline): MNHEY, SVGAGI. CDR3 size: 16 residues. The CDR3 region is CASSYSGLAGVDTQYF. CDR3 coding DNA: TGTGCCAGCAGTTACTCCGGACTAGCGGGGGTAGATACGCAGTATTTT.

The rearrangement uses TRBV28 and TRBJ1-2, with D unclear. V gave up 6 bases and J gave up 6 bases, with 17 bases separating them. The CDR3 consists of 14 residues. Germline CDR1 reads MDHEN; CDR2 reads SYDVKM. CDR3 bases: TGTGCCAGCAGCCTTCTCAGAGGCAGCAATGGCTACACCTTC. Encoded protein: CASSLLRGSNGYTF.

This clone was seen a few times. The chain employs TRBV28 and TRBJ1-4; 7 bases agree with TRBD1. The CDR3 is made up of 13 amino acids. The V gene's germline CDR1 is MDHEN and CDR2 SYDVKM. The junction had 5 bases not matched to a gene; V was cut back by 6 bases and J by 7 bases. CDR3 bases: TGTGCCAGCAGAGAGACAGGGACTGAAAAACTGTTTTTT. Encoded protein: CASRETGTEKLFF.

The chain recombines TRBV9 with TRBJ1-3; D is possibly TRBD1 (5 bases). This CDR3 is built from 15 residues. The ends were cut back, 3 bases at V and 2 bases at J, with 12 bases in the middle. Germline CDR1 is SGDLS and CDR2 is YYNGEE. As DNA, the CDR3 is TGTGCCAGCAGCGCCTCCAGGGTGCCTGGAAACACCATATATTTT. This encodes CASSASRVPGNTIYF.

This clone was found once. One end of the junction is discordant with germline, which a read error may explain. The V gene is TRBV10-2, the J gene TRBJ1-4, with a tentative D call TRBD1 (5 bases). The CDR3 covers 13 residues. Germline V gene lookup returns CDR1 WSHSY and CDR2 SAAADI. The CDR3 sequence is CASMRQPYEELFF. The CDR3 DNA reads TGCGCCAGCATGCGACAGCCTTATGAAGAACTGTTTTTT.

The V call is TRBV6-5, the J call TRBJ1-4; 9 nucleotides align to TRBD1. V dropped 4 bases and J dropped 7; count of bases not matched to a gene: 7. CDR1 is MNHEY, CDR2 SVGAGI, per germline. The CDR3 is 15 residues long. CDR3 region: CASSSTWTGVEKLFF. CDR3 nucleotides: TGTGCCAGCAGTTCAACCTGGACAGGGGTTGAAAAACTGTTTTTT.

The chain carries TRBV7-3 and TRBJ2-2; 8 bases line up with TRBD2. Germline CDR1 SGHTA, CDR2 FQGTGA. Trimming at V came to 5 bases and at J to 5 bases, leaving 13 bases not matched to a gene. The CDR3 runs 17 residues. The DNA for the CDR3 is TGTGCCAGCAGCCCCGAGGGACTAGTGGGAGTAACCGGGGAGCTGTTTTTT. Its translation: CASSPEGLVGVTGELFF.

J is TRBJ1-6 and V is TRBV7-3; D remains unclear. Trimming left V 5 bases short and J 9 bases short, with 11 bases between. This CDR3 is built from 13 residues. The germline V gene encodes CDR1 SGHTA and CDR2 FQGTGA. The CDR3 nucleotides read TGTGCCAGCAGCCTCACGGAGGGTTCACCCCTCCACTTT. It codes for CASSLTEGSPLHF. Using reference TRBV7-3 and TRBJ1-6 for the parts outside the CDR3, the full variable domain is GAGVSQTPSNKVTEKGKYVELRCDPISGHTALYWYRQSLGQGPEFLIYFQGTGAADDSGLPNDRFFAVRPEGSVSTLKIQRTERGDSAVYLCASSLTEGSPLHFGNGTRLTVT.

As for this clone: Relative to the germline gene, one junction end is altered; a read error may explain this. The J gene is TRBJ2-7, the V gene TRBV7-7, with 8 positions matching TRBD1. The CDR3 runs to 14 residues. CDR1 is SSHAT and CDR2 is FNYEAQ in the germline V gene (reference sequence). CDR3: CASSPGGGAYEQYF. In DNA, the CDR3 is TGTGCTAGCAGCCCAGGGGGCGGGGCTTACGAGCAGTACTTC. Drawing the rest from reference TRBV7-7 and TRBJ2-7, the complete variable domain is GAGVSQSPRYKVTKRGQDVTLRCDPISSHATLYWYQQALGQGPEFLTYFNYEAQPDKSGLPSDRFSAERPEGSISTLTIQRTEQRDSAMYRCASSPGGGAYEQYFGPGTRLTVT.

The chain links TRBV4-1 to TRBJ2-2; 11 bases agree with TRBD2. V lost 2 bases, J lost 4 bases, and 6 bases stayed unmatched. There are 17 residues in the CDR3. Germline V CDR1 and CDR2: MGHRA, YSYEKL. CDR3 region: CASSQLLAGVFTGELFF. The DNA for the CDR3 is TGCGCCAGCAGCCAACTACTAGCGGGGGTGTTCACCGGGGAGCTGTTTTTT.

The chain has TRBV29-1 and TRBJ2-3; D might be TRBD2 (6 bases). This CDR3 region has 12 residues. Germline CDR1 SQVTM, CDR2 ANQGSEA. V was cut by 8 bases and J by 2 bases, with 11 bases left in between. CDR3 in amino acids: CSPGLSTDTQYF. The CDR3 DNA reads as TGCAGCCCGGGACTTTCCACAGATACGCAGTATTTT.

The rearrangement uses TRBV7-2 and TRBJ2-7; the D gene is possibly TRBD1 (5 bases). The CDR3 is 15 residues long. V was pared by 3 bases and J by 3 bases, with 15 bases between. Germline CDR1 is SGHTA and CDR2 is FQGNSA. The CDR3 here is CASSFKGSSDYEQYF. The CDR3 DNA is TGTGCCAGCAGCTTCAAGGGGTCTAGTGACTACGAGCAGTACTTC.

The gene calls are TRBV11-2 and TRBJ2-7; 8 bases agree with TRBD2. With 4 bases clipped from V and 1 base from J, the junction kept 3 bases outside the gene matches. Germline CDR1 and CDR2: SGHAT and FQNNGV. The CDR3 totals 14 residues. The CDR3 spells CASSSQRGSYEQYF. In DNA form, the CDR3 reads TGTGCCAGCAGCTCCCAGCGGGGGTCCTACGAGCAGTACTTC.

The chain combines TRBV7-6 with TRBJ1-2; D not certain. Germline V lookup: CDR1 SGHVS, CDR2 FNYEAQ. The CDR3 is 15 residues long. Deletions cut 5 bases from V and 5 bases from J, with 18 bases between. CDR3 in amino acids: CASSPVDTGFYGYTF. The CDR3 DNA reads TGTGCCAGCAGCCCTGTTGACACGGGGTTTTATGGCTACACCTTC.

The rearrangement joins TRBV7-3 to TRBJ2-1, with 10 bases that match TRBD1. The CDR3 has 15 amino acids. Per the germline V gene, CDR1 is SGHTA and CDR2 is FQGTGA. J was trimmed by 2 bases and V by 4 bases; bases with no gene match: 2. The chain's CDR3 is CASSYDRGPYNEQFF. The CDR3 coding sequence is TGTGCCAGCAGCTATGACAGGGGGCCCTACAATGAGCAGTTCTTC. Using reference TRBV7-3 and TRBJ2-1 for the parts outside the CDR3, the full variable domain is GAGVSQTPSNKVTEKGKYVELRCDPISGHTALYWYRQSLGQGPEFLIYFQGTGAADDSGLPNDRFFAVRPEGSVSTLKIQRTERGDSAVYLCASSYDRGPYNEQFFGPGTRLTVL.

The chain couples TRBV18 to TRBJ2-7; possible D gene TRBD1, 5 bases. Germline CDR1 reads KGHSH; CDR2 reads LQKENI. The germline V and J ends were trimmed by 1 base and 2 bases, with 6 bases remaining between them. The CDR3 loop spans 13 amino acids. The CDR3: CASSPQGTYEQYF. DNA of the CDR3: TGTGCCAGCTCACCACAGGGGACCTACGAGCAGTACTTC.

This chain uses TRBV5-6 with TRBJ2-6; D uncertain. Between the trimmed V and J ends, which lost 0 bases and 0 bases, there was a span of 7 bases. CDR3 length: 16 amino acids. Looked up from germline, CDR1 is SGHDT and CDR2 is YYEEEE. The CDR3 region has the DNA TGTGCCAGCAGCTTGGTAGTTCACTCTGGGGCCAACGTCCTGACTTTC. Translating gives CASSLVVHSGANVLTF.